Detailed here is one TCR beta chain. This CDR3 contains 14 residues. Germline assignment: CDR1 MNHEY and CDR2 SVGEGT. V dropped 4 bases and J dropped 4; count of bases not matched to a gene: 4. These data originate in a study of blood T cell repertoires in COVID-19. About the research overall: Samples taken during acute and convalescent COVID-19 were collected in the United States, Italy and Spain. From T cells, B-cell-depleted T cells, or PBMCs came the material, which was cDNA or gDNA.

Original methodology: Nucleated cell number was recorded as an estimate derived from reference gene primer amplification. Assay: immunoSEQ multiplex PCR; the TCRdb copy retains only in-frame clones and omits some. V, J and clone size derive from that table, while D and trimming were established from the DNA sequence. The sample yields over 200,000 clones, around nine tenths seen once. The rearrangement joins TRBV6-2 or TRBV6-3 to TRBJ2-7; the match to TRBD2 covers 10 bases. This TCR came from a man aged 35 to 55 who had recovered from COVID-19. The specimen was peripheral blood. The CDR3 sequence: CASSSLAGKYEQYF. Written as DNA, the CDR3 is TGTGCCAGCAGTTCACTAGCGGGAAAGTACGAGCAGTACTTC.